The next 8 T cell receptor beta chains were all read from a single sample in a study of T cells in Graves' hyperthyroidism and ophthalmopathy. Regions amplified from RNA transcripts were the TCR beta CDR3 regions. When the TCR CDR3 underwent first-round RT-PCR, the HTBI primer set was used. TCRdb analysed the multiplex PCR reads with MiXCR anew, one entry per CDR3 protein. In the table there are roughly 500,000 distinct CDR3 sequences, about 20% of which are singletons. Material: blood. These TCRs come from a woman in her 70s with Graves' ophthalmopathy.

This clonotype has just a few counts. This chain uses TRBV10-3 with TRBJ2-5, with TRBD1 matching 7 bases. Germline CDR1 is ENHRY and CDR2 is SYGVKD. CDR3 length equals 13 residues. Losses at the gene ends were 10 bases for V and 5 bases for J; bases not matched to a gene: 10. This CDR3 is CATEDRPGETQYF. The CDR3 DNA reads TGTGCCACCGAGGACAGGCCAGGGGAGACCCAGTACTTC.

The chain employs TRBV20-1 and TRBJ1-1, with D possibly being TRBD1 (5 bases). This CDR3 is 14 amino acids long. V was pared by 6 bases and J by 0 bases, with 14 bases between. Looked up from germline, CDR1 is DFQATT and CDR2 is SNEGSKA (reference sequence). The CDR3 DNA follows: TGCAGTGCCCATGGAAGGGGAATGAACACTGAAGCTTTCTTT. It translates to CSAHGRGMNTEAFF.

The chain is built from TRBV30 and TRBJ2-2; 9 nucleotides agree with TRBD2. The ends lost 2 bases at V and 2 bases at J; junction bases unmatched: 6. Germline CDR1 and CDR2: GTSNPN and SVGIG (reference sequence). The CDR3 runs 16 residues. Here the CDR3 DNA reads TGTGCCTGGAGTACCAGCGGGAGGCTTAACACCGGGGAGCTGTTTTTT. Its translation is CAWSTSGRLNTGELFF.

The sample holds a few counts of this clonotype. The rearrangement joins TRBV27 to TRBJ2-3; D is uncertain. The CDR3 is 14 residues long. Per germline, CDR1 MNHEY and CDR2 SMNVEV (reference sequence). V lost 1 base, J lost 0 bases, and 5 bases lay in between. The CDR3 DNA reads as TGTGCCAGCAGTTTATATTCTAGCACAGATACGCAGTATTTT. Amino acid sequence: CASSLYSSTDTQYF.

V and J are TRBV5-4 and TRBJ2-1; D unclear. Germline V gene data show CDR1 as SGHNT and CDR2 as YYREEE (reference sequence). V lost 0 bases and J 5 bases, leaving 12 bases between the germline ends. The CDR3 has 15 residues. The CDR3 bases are TGTGCCAGCAGCTTGGAGAGCAATCGAAACAATGAGCAGTTCTTC. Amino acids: CASSLESNRNNEQFF.

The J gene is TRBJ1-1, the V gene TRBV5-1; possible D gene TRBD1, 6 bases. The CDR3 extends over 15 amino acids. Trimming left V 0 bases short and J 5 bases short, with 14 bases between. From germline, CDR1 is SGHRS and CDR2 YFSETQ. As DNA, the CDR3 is TGCGCCAGCAGCTTGGGACAGGCCTCAAAGACTGAAGCTTTCTTT. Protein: CASSLGQASKTEAFF.

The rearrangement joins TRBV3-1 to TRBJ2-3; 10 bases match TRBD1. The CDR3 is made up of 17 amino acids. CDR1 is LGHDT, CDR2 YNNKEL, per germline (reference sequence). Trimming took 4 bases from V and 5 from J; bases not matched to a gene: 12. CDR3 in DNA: TGTGCCAGCAGCCGGTGGAGAGGGACAGGGGCGAAAGATACGCAGTATTTT. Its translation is CASSRWRGTGAKDTQYF.

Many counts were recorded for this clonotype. The CDR3 here is CASSLSNLGGFQHF. In nucleotides, the CDR3 is TGTGCCAGCAGTTTATCCAACCTCGGGGGGTTCCAGCATTTT. The chain uses TRBV28 and TRBJ1-5; TRBD1 is a possible D gene (5 bases). Trimming shortened V by 1 base and J by 12 bases, and 16 bases separated the two germline ends. Germline V gene sequence: CDR1 MDHEN, CDR2 SYDVKM. CDR3 length equals 14 residues. Complete variable domain (other parts from reference TRBV28 and TRBJ1-5): DVKVTQSSRYLVKRTGEKVFLECVQDMDHENMFWYRQDPGLGLRLIYFSYDVKMKEKGDIPEGYSVSREKKERFSLILESASTNQTSMYLCASSLSNLGGFQHFGDGTRLSIL.